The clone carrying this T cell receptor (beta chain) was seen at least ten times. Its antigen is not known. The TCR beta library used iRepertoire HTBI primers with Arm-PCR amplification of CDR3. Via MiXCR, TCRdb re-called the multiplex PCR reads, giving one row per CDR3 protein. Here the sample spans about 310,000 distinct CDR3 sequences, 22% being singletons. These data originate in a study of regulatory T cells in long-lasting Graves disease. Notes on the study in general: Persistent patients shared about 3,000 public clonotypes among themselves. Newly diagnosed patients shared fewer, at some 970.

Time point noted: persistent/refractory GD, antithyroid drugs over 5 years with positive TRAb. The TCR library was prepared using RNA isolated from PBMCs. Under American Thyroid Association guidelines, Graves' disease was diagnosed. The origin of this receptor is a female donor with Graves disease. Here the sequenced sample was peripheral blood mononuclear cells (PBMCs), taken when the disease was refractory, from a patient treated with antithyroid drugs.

The CDR3 bases are TGTGCCAGCAGGACAGGTCCTACTGAAGCTTTCTTT. Its translation is CASRTGPTEAFF. J is TRBJ1-1 and V is TRBV28; tentative D call: TRBD1 (6 bases). Germline CDR1 and CDR2: MDHEN and SYDVKM. The germline V and J ends were trimmed by 6 bases and 5 bases, with 10 bases remaining between them. The CDR3 consists of 12 residues.